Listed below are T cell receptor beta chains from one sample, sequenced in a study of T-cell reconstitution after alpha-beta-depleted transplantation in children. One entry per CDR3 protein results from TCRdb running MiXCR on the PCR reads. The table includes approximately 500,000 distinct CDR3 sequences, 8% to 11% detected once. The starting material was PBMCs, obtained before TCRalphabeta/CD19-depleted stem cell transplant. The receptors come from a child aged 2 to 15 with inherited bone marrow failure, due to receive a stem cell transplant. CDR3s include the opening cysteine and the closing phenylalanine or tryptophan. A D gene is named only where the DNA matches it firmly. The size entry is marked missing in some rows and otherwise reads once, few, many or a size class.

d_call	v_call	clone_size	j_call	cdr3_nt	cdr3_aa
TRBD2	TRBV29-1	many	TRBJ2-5	TGCAGCGTGATCTATAGCGGGAGGGAAGAGACCCAGTACTTC	CSVIYSGREETQYF
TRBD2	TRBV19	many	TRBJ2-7	TGTGCCAGTAGTATGGTTGGGGTAGCGGGATACGAGCAGTACTTC	CASSMVGVAGYEQYF
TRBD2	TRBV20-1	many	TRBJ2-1	TGCAGTGCTAGTCGAACTAGCGGGAGTTACAATGAGCAGTTCTTC	CSASRTSGSYNEQFF
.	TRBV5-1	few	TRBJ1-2	TGCGCCAGCAGCTTTACGGAGGACTATGGCTACACCTTC	CASSFTEDYGYTF
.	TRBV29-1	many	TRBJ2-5	TGCAGTGTTGTAGCAGGGACGGAGACCCAGTACTTC	CSVVAGTETQYF
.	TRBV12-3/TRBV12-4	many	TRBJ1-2	TGTGCCAGCAGTCCTTTAAAAGACAGTCGTAATGGCTACACCTTC	CASSPLKDSRNGYTF
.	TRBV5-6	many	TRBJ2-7	TGTGCCAGCAGCTTGACGAACGGGCTAGCGCCCTACGAGCAGTACTTC	CASSLTNGLAPYEQYF
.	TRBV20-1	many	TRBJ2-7	TGCAGTGCTAGAGAATTAGCGGAGATCTACGAGCAGTACTTC	CSARELAEIYEQYF
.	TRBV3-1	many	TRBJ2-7	TGTGCCAGCAGCAAGATGGGGCTAGGACCCTACGAGCAGTACTTC	CASSKMGLGPYEQYF
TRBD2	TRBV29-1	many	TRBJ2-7	TGCAGCGTTGGGACTAGCGGGAGGCCAAGCTACGAGCAGTACTTC	CSVGTSGRPSYEQYF
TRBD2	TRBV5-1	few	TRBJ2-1	TGCGCCAGCAGCTTGTGGGTAGCGGGGGATCCCTACAATGAGCAGTTCTTC	CASSLWVAGDPYNEQFF
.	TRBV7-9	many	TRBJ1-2	TGTGCCAGCAGCTTAGTGGGTGCTTATGGCTACACCTTC	CASSLVGAYGYTF
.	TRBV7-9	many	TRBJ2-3	TGTGCCAGCAGCTTAGGCCCCGAGGATACGCAGTATTTT	CASSLGPEDTQYF
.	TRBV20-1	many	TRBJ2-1	TGCAGTGCTAGCCAACGGGGGGAGCAGTTCTTC	CSASQRGEQFF
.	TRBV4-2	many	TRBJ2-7	TGTGCCAGCAGCCAAGACCAGGGGGAGGGCTCGGACGAGCAGTACTTC	CASSQDQGEGSDEQYF
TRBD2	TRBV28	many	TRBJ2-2	TGTGCCAGCAGTACTAGCGGGAGGGCCAAGACCGGGGAGCTGTTTTTT	CASSTSGRAKTGELFF
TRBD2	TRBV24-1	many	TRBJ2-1	TGTGCCACCAGTGATACAGGACTAGCGGGTTACAATGAGCAGTTCTTC	CATSDTGLAGYNEQFF
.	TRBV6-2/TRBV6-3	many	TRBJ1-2	TGTGCCAGCAGTTACCTAACCCGGGACACCAGCCTCTATGGCTACACCTTC	CASSYLTRDTSLYGYTF
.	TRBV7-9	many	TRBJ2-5	TGTGCCAGCAGCTGGAGGGAGGCCCAGTACTTC	CASSWREAQYF
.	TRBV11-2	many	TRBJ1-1	TGTGCCAGCAGCTTAAGAGGGGAGCGGGACACTGAAGCTTTCTTT	CASSLRGERDTEAFF
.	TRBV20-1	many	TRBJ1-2	TGCAGTGCTAGTTTACAGCCTAACTATGGCTACACCTTC	CSASLQPNYGYTF
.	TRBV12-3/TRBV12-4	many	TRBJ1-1	TGTGCCAGCAGCCGGGCCGTCGGGGGCACTGAAGCTTTCTTT	CASSRAVGGTEAFF
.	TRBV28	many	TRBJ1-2	TGTGCCAGCAGTACGAACTATGGCTACACCTTC	CASSTNYGYTF
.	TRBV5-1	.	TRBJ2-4	TGCGCCAGCAGTTCGGACCCCTTAGCCAAAAACATTCAGTACTTC	CASSSDPLAKNIQYF
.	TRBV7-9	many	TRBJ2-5	TGTGCCAGCAGCTTAGGCCGCGCGAGATGGGAGACCCAGTACTTC	CASSLGRARWETQYF
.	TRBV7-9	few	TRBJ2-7	TGTGCCAGCAGCTTAGGGACAGCCCTCTACGAGCAGTACTTC	CASSLGTALYEQYF
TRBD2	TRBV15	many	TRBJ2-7	TGTGCCACCAGCAGTGGGACTAGCGGGAGTCCCTACGAGCAGTACTTC	CATSSGTSGSPYEQYF
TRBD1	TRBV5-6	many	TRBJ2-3	TGTGCCAGCACAGCTGTGGACAGGAGCACAGATACGCAGTATTTT	CASTAVDRSTDTQYF
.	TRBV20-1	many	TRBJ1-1	TGCAGTGCTAGATGGAGGGGCTTAACTGAAGCTTTCTTT	CSARWRGLTEAFF
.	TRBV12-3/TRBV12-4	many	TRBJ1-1	TGTGCCAGCAGTTTGGAACCGTACACTGAAGTTTTCTTT	CASSLEPYTEVFF
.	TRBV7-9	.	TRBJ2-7	TGTGCCAGCACCCCCCCAGGGAACAACGAGCAGTACTTC	CASTPPGNNEQYF
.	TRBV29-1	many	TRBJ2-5	TGCAGCGTTGAACCTCTGGGGCGGCGTGGAGAGACCCAGTACTTC	CSVEPLGRRGETQYF
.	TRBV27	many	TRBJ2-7	TGTGCCAGCAGTTCAGCTAGCGTCAGTTACGAGCAGTACTTC	CASSSASVSYEQYF
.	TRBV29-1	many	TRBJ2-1	TGCAGCGTTGGTGGCCATACCTACAATGAGCAGTTCTTC	CSVGGHTYNEQFF
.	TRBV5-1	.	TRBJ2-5	TGCGCCAGCAGCTTAAACGACCGGGAGGAGACCCAGTACTTC	CASSLNDREETQYF
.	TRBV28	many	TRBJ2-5	TGTGCCAGCAGTTTATCCCCCATCCAAGAGACCCAGTACTTC	CASSLSPIQETQYF
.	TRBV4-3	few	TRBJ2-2	TGCGCCAGCAGCCACCTGGTCCCACCTTTAACCGGGGAGCTGTTTTTT	CASSHLVPPLTGELFF
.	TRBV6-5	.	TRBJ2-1	TGTGCCAGCAGTTACTCCCACAATGAGCAGTTCTTC	CASSYSHNEQFF
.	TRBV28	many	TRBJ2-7	TGTGCCAGCAGTTTCGTGGACAGCTTTTCCTACGAGCAGTACTTC	CASSFVDSFSYEQYF
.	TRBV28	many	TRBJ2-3	TGTGCCAGCAGGTACACAGATACGCAGTATTTT	CASRYTDTQYF
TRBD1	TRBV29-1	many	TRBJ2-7	TGCAGCGTTGATGGACCCGGGACAGGGAACGAGCAGTACTTC	CSVDGPGTGNEQYF
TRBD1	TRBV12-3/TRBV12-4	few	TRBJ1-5	TGTGCCAGCACCTTTCAGGGGGGGCTGGGGGGTCAGCCCCAGCATTTT	CASTFQGGLGGQPQHF
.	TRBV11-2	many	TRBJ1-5	TGTGCCAGCAGCTTAGATTACGGGGACTATAGCAATCAGCCCCAGCATTTT	CASSLDYGDYSNQPQHF
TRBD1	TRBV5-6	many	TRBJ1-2	TGTGCCAGCAGCCCGGGGACAGGCCCTGCCTACACCTTC	CASSPGTGPAYTF
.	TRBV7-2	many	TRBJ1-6	TGTGCCAGCAGCTTCGGACAGACCTATAATTCACCCCTCCACTTT	CASSFGQTYNSPLHF
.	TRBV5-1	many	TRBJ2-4	TGCGCCAGCAGGGCGAGCTTGGGCGGAAACATTCAGTACTTC	CASRASLGGNIQYF
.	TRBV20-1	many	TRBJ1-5	TGCAGTGCGAGGGGTCCCTGGTCCAATCAGCCCCAGCATTTT	CSARGPWSNQPQHF
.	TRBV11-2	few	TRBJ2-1	TGTGCCAGCAGCTTATATCAGGGTGGTGAGCAGTTCTTC	CASSLYQGGEQFF
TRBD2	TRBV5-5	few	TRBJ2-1	TGTGCCAGCAGCTTTACTAGCGGGAACTACAATGAGCAGTTCTTC	CASSFTSGNYNEQFF
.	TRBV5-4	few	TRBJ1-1	TGTGCCAGCAGCCCGGCTGACACGGTCGCTGAAGCTTTCTTT	CASSPADTVAEAFF
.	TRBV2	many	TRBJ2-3	TGTGCCAGCAGGGAAAGGCCCTTCACAGATACGCAGTATTTT	CASRERPFTDTQYF
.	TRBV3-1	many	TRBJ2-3	TGTGCCAGCAGCCAACCCGGACACAGCACAGATACGCAGTATTTT	CASSQPGHSTDTQYF
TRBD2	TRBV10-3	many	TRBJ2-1	TGTGCCATCTGGGGGGGTAGCGGGAGTAAAGGGAATGAGCAGTTCTTC	CAIWGGSGSKGNEQFF
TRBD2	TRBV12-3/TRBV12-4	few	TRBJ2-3	TGTGCCAGCAGTTTTCGACTAGCGGGACCGGCAGATACGCAGTATTTT	CASSFRLAGPADTQYF
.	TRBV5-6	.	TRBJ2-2	TGTGCCAGCAGCTTGGATGGGGGCCCGAACACCGGGGAGCTGTTTTTT	CASSLDGGPNTGELFF